This T cell receptor beta chain is drawn from a study of T-cell memory formation after mild COVID-19 (dated by TCRdb to the early 2020s). Context from the whole study: TCR sequence clusters from the two donors were largely donor specific. In two donors, T-cell clones that expanded and contracted after mild COVID-19 were tracked by sequencing TCRalpha and TCRbeta repertoires over time. The cohort was made up of two young adult volunteers, one female and one male, who were previously healthy. Broad study findings and their caveats: Some responding clones were detected in pre-infection memory, suggesting pre-existing cross-reactive memory T cells joined the SARS-CoV-2 response. The study included only a couple of mild cases, and larger cohorts that include severe cases with pre-infection samples were judged to be necessary. From day 15 to 85, contracting clones showed balanced CD4/CD8 phenotypes, whereas a second wave of clones that expanded from day 15 to 37 leaned towards CD4+. SARS-CoV-2 specificity of the second-wave clones peaking on day 37 was not confirmed. Contracting CD4+ clones turned up mainly in the CM and EM memory subsets, whereas EMRA was where CD8+ clones were enriched.

In the case of this clonotype: The antigen it recognizes is unknown. No qualities accompany the bases; no much larger clone lies one base away.

Ficoll-Paque density gradient centrifugation was used to isolate PBMCs. The run used an Illumina NovaSeq 6000. Using 5'RACE with constant-segment primers, TCRalpha and TCRbeta cDNA libraries were constructed, with sample barcodes and unique molecular identifiers added in the process. RNA was extracted from every sample with Trizol reagent. The libraries were amplified in two PCR steps, and the second step added a second sample barcode and Illumina TruSeq adapters. The libraries were sequenced on an Illumina NovaSeq using 2 x 150 bp paired-end reads. The paper's processing steps were these. With migec v1.2.7, reads were demultiplexed and then collapsed into UMI-guided consensus sequences. Using mixcr v2.1.11, UMI consensuses were aligned to TRA and TRB V and J templates and then assembled into clonotypes. Expanded or contracted clonotypes were those called significant by both edgeR and NoisET, with noise models trained on biological replicates. edgeR calls used a false discovery rate-adjusted p below 0.01 and a log2 fold-change threshold of 1. As an exploratory analysis of dynamics, PCA with hierarchical clustering was applied to max-normalized trajectories of the 1000 most abundant clonotypes. Separately sequenced CD4+ and CD8+ repertoires were used to assign a CD4 or CD8 phenotype to each responding clone. The raw public reads went through TCRdb reprocessing: fastp at Q25, MiXCR clone calling, in-frame beta chains kept. One record per CDR3 amino acid sequence lists the most common genes and DNA. The V and J calls were not made by the authors but by TCRdb's processing. The sample table shows about 360,000 distinct CDR3 sequences, and 10% to 15% are seen once. The ten top clones hold about 20% of the sample.

Here V drops 5 bases and J drops 9 bases, and the junction holds 12 bases not matched to any gene. The CDR3, cysteine through phenylalanine, is 15 amino acids long. CDR3 DNA is the only sequence kept; it has 45 bases, read in frame from the first base. The chain couples TRBV12-3 or TRBV12-4 to TRBJ2-1, with TRBD1 matching 8 junction bases. The clonotype comes from a man aged 18 to 35 who had mild COVID-19 (a few samples of this study predate the infection). The sample titles of this study are shuffled in the database, so cell type and time point are left out; the donor was told from shared clones. The sample consisted of PBMCs or a T cell subset sorted from them (not recorded which). The DNA sequence is as follows: TGTGCCAGCAGTCCTAACGGACAGGGATCAAGTGAGCAGTTCTTC. It specifies CASSPNGQGSSEQFF.